This TCR beta chain was identified in a study of blood T cells in healthy people across ages. Across the study: The capture of about one barcoded beta molecule per two T cells was achieved by template switching.

With respect to this clonotype: As yet, its antigen is unknown.

The use of a sample-barcoded 5' primer and a J-beta primer mix characterized a second PCR of roughly 6 to 11 cycles. TCRdb used MiXCR to reprocess the 5' RACE reads, holding one entry per CDR3 protein. In the table there are about 1.4 million distinct CDR3 sequences, 59% of which are singletons. The CDR3 contains 14 residues. Per germline, CDR1 SGHRS and CDR2 YFSETQ. General study points: With donor CMV status unknown, expanded clonotype changes were possibly confounded.

The specimen sequenced was blood. The rearrangement joins TRBV5-1 to TRBJ2-5, with 8 bases aligning to TRBD2. The end of the DNA fits TRBJ2-7 better, so the J call may be wrong. This TCR derives from a man aged 18 to 35 in good health. The CDR3 reads CASSSFGGGYEQYF. In DNA form, the CDR3 reads TGCGCCAGCAGCTCCTTCGGGGGGGGCTACGAGCAGTACTTC.